What follows are 11 T cell receptor beta chains derived from one specimen sequenced in a study of beta chain features in type 1 diabetes. The entirety of the isolated RNA underwent reverse transcription, so expressed TCRB transcripts were sequenced. Measured with immunoSEQ multiplex PCR; TCRdb has only the in-frame clones, and not every one. This sample has about 930,000 clones; about a sixth occur once, and the top ten carry 0.023%. Specimen: naive CD4+ T cells from blood. These receptors were taken from a woman aged 18-29 years in good health.

This clone was recorded at least ten times. The rearrangement joins TRBV7-9 to TRBJ1-5, with D unclear. There are 13 residues in the CDR3. Germline V lookup: CDR1 SEHNR, CDR2 FQNEAQ (reference sequence). The germline V and J ends were trimmed by 11 bases and 0 bases, with 11 bases remaining between them. The CDR3 DNA is TGTGCCTGCCACTTCTTTAGCAATCAGCCCCAGCATTTT. Translating gives CACHFFSNQPQHF.

The table lists this clone with a few counts. V and J are TRBV19 and TRBJ2-7, with 9 nucleotides matching TRBD2. The ends lost 5 bases at V and 4 bases at J; junction bases unmatched: 9. The CDR3 has 15 residues. Germline V lookup: CDR1 LNHDA, CDR2 SQIVND (reference sequence). As DNA, the CDR3 is TGTGCCAGTAGTCCCGCCAGCGGGAGGATTTACGAGCAGTACTTC. Translation gives CASSPASGRIYEQYF. The whole variable domain, filled in from reference TRBV19 and TRBJ2-7, reads DGGITQSPKYLFRKEGQNVTLSCEQNLNHDAMYWYRQDPGQGLRLIYYSQIVNDFQKGDIAEGYSVSREKKESFPLTVTSAQKNPTAFYLCASSPASGRIYEQYFGPGTRLTVT.

There are a few counts of this clone. The chain combines TRBV6-1 with TRBJ2-1; D is unclear. This CDR3 has 13 amino acids. V was cut by 8 bases and J by 9 bases, with 17 bases left in between. Germline CDR1 MNHNS, CDR2 SASEGT. CDR3 in amino acids: CASGVVLRAEQFF. The CDR3 bases are TGTGCCAGCGGGGTCGTCCTTCGCGCTGAGCAGTTCTTC.

The chain is built from TRBV18 and TRBJ2-1; the match to TRBD2 covers 9 bases. CDR3 length: 16 residues. V lost 0 bases and J lost 4; bases outside the gene matches: 4. Per germline, CDR1 KGHSH and CDR2 LQKENI. DNA for the CDR3: TGTGCCAGCTCACCACCCGGGACTAGCATGTACAATGAGCAGTTCTTC. It yields the protein CASSPPGTSMYNEQFF.

This clone appeared a few times. This chain links TRBV7-2 with TRBJ2-3; the match to TRBD1 covers 7 bases. The germline V gene encodes CDR1 SGHTA and CDR2 FQGNSA. J gave up 2 bases and V 4 bases, and 12 bases lay outside the gene matches. The CDR3 is 17 residues long. In DNA form, the CDR3 reads TGTGCCAGCAGCTGGGGATTCACAGGGGATGTCACAGATACGCAGTATTTT. This translates into CASSWGFTGDVTDTQYF.

The chain links TRBV7-2 to TRBJ1-2; 8 bases map to TRBD1. Trimming took 2 bases from V and 8 from J; bases not matched to a gene: 7. The length of the CDR3 is 14 residues. Germline V gene data show CDR1 as SGHTA and CDR2 as FQGNSA. The CDR3 region has the DNA TGTGCCAGCAGCTTACTCCGGACAGGGATGGGCTACACCTTC. Its protein product is CASSLLRTGMGYTF.

This clone was found a few times. The CDR3 nucleotides are TGTGCCACGAAGAAGGACAGGTCATTCTCCTACGAGCAGTACTTC. Translated, it gives CATKKDRSFSYEQYF. The chain joins TRBV15 to TRBJ2-7, with 7 bases identical to TRBD1. Germline CDR1 and CDR2: LNHNV and YYDKDF (reference sequence). The CDR3 totals 15 residues. Trimming cost V 9 bases and J 0 bases; bases outside gene matches: 11.

J is TRBJ2-7 and V is TRBV20-1, with no clear D. Per germline, CDR1 DFQATT and CDR2 SNEGSKA (reference sequence). The CDR3 consists of 11 residues. V was trimmed by 6 bases and J by 4 bases, leaving 10 bases between them. CDR3 region: CSATPKYEQYF. The CDR3 DNA follows: TGCAGTGCCACCCCTAAATACGAGCAGTACTTC.

V and J are TRBV28 and TRBJ2-5, with D maybe TRBD1 (5 bases). V lost 8 bases and J lost 10, with 20 bases in between. This CDR3 comprises 13 residues. The germline V gene encodes CDR1 MDHEN and CDR2 SYDVKM. For the CDR3, the DNA is TGTGCCAGCCGCCCTGGGGCCCCAAATAGCCAGTACTTC. It yields the protein CASRPGAPNSQYF. The full variable domain, its missing parts supplied by reference TRBV28 and TRBJ2-5, is DVKVTQSSRYLVKRTGEKVFLECVQDMDHENMFWYRQDPGLGLRLIYFSYDVKMKEKGDIPEGYSVSREKKERFSLILESASTNQTSMYLCASRPGAPNSQYFGPGTRLLVL.

In its sample, this clone was seen a few times. The chain is built from TRBV7-9 and TRBJ2-6, with TRBD1 as a possible D gene (5 bases). CDR3 length: 18 amino acids. The V gene lost 7 bases and the J gene lost 0 bases, with 19 bases spanning the gap. Per the germline V gene, CDR1 is SEHNR and CDR2 is FQNEAQ (reference sequence). CDR3 in amino acids: CASTQPRQGPSGANVLTF. The DNA for the CDR3 is TGTGCCAGCACCCAGCCGAGGCAGGGTCCCTCTGGGGCCAACGTCCTGACTTTC.

This rearrangement joins TRBV7-2 to TRBJ2-2, with unresolved D. Germline-derived CDR1 and CDR2 are SGHTA and FQGNSA. Deletions cut 5 bases from V and 4 bases from J, with 14 bases between. This CDR3 region has 15 residues. As DNA, the CDR3 is TGTGCCAGCAGCCCCTTTACGTCAGGCACCGGGGAGCTGTTTTTT. This codes for CASSPFTSGTGELFF.